This T cell receptor (beta chain) was sequenced for a study of shared clonotypes between healthy human individuals. Turning to the study itself: A donor's plate count was three for CD4 naive and three for CD4 memory; CD8 naive had two and CD8 memory one.

At the deep level, the assay was run. Profiling relied on immunoSEQ multiplex PCR, and the TCRdb table lists in-frame clones only, not all of them. The sample records about 2.1 million clones, around 95% being singletons. Terminally differentiated effector memory CD45RA+ cells were left out of the naive CD8 fraction, which was CD45RO-negative and positively selected for CCR7. Looked up from germline, CDR1 is SGHTA and CDR2 is FQGNSA. The germline V and J ends were trimmed by 7 bases and 8 bases, with 14 bases remaining between them. The CDR3 length is 12 residues. J is TRBJ1-2 and V is TRBV7-2; D possibly corresponds to TRBD1 (5 bases). The source material was naive CD8+ T cells from PBMCs. The clonotype was recovered from a young man in good health. Some clones in this sample may be carry-over from other donors' samples. The CDR3 protein is CASTSGGSGYTF. CDR3 DNA sequence: TGTGCCAGCACATCGGGGGGTTCCGGCTACACCTTC. The full variable domain, rest sourced from reference TRBV7-2 and TRBJ1-2, is GAGVSQSPSNKVTEKGKDVELRCDPISGHTALYWYRQSLGQGLEFLIYFQGNSAPDKSGLPSDRFSAERTGGSVSTLTIQRTQQEDSAVYLCASTSGGSGYTFGSGTRLTVV.